A selection of T cell receptor beta chains follows, all from one sample in a study of T-cell reconstitution after alpha-beta-depleted transplantation in children. Each CDR3 protein is one row after TCRdb ran MiXCR on the PCR reads. The sample carries 440,000 or so distinct CDR3 sequences, 9.5% to 13% recorded once. This material consisted of PBMCs from the stem cell graft donor, taken from the stem cell graft. These receptors all stem from a human donor who donated a stem cell graft to a child with acute myeloid leukemia. CDR3s include the opening cysteine and the closing phenylalanine or tryptophan. D genes are given only for firm matches. Size tells how often a clone was seen (once, few, many) or the class of an expanded clone, and some rows leave it out.

TRBJ2-5 | TRBV20-1 | - | many | CSARDASWYGETQYF | TGCAGTGCTAGAGATGCGTCCTGGTATGGGGAGACCCAGTACTTC
TRBJ2-5 | TRBV18 | - | - | CASSPQAETQYF | TGTGCCAGCTCACCCCAGGCAGAGACCCAGTACTTC
TRBJ2-3 | TRBV6-1 | TRBD2 | - | CASRLAGEGTDTQYF | TGTGCCAGCAGACTAGCGGGCGAGGGTACAGATACGCAGTATTTT
TRBJ2-1 | TRBV30 | TRBD2 | few | CAWSVGGGANEQFF | TGTGCCTGGAGTGTAGGCGGGGGGGCAAATGAGCAGTTCTTC
TRBJ1-5 | TRBV19 | - | few | CASSIEGNQPQHF | TGTGCCAGTAGTATCGAGGGTAATCAGCCCCAGCATTTT
TRBJ2-1 | TRBV11-2 | - | few | CASSRGEQFF | TGTGCCAGCAGCCGGGGAGAGCAGTTCTTC
TRBJ2-2 | TRBV19 | - | - | CASSILPQGPEANTGELFF | TGTGCCAGTAGTATACTCCCACAGGGCCCAGAGGCGAACACCGGGGAGCTGTTTTTT
TRBJ1-5 | TRBV6-1 | - | - | CASWGWGGQPQHF | TGTGCCAGTTGGGGTTGGGGCGGTCAGCCCCAGCATTTT
TRBJ2-1 | TRBV7-9 | TRBD2 | few | CASSPISGGVGQFF | TGTGCCAGCAGCCCGATCAGCGGGGGAGTCGGGCAGTTCTTC
TRBJ2-1 | TRBV5-6 | - | - | CASSLVFERPSLGDEQFF | TGTGCCAGCAGCTTGGTGTTTGAGCGACCCTCTCTTGGAGATGAGCAGTTCTTC
TRBJ2-1 | TRBV25-1 | TRBD2 | few | CASSEGAGFYNEQFF | TGTGCCAGCAGTGAAGGAGCGGGGTTCTACAATGAGCAGTTCTTC
TRBJ1-6 | TRBV20-1 | - | - | CSARGGQGTSYNSPLHF | TGCAGTGCTAGAGGGGGCCAGGGGACCTCCTATAATTCACCCCTCCACTTT
TRBJ2-7 | TRBV7-2 | - | - | CASSLSSVSSYEQYF | TGTGCCAGCAGCTTATCTAGCGTAAGCTCCTACGAGCAGTACTTC
TRBJ2-7 | TRBV12-3/TRBV12-4 | - | - | CASSLARNYEQYF | TGTGCCAGCAGTTTGGCCAGAAACTACGAGCAGTACTTC
TRBJ1-4 | TRBV12-3/TRBV12-4 | - | many | CASSFGRGTNEKLFF | TGTGCCAGCAGTTTCGGCAGGGGCACTAATGAAAAACTGTTTTTT
TRBJ1-6 | TRBV20-1 | - | few | CSAPSLGGVDNSPLHF | TGCAGTGCTCCGAGCCTGGGGGGGGTAGATAATTCACCCCTCCACTTT
TRBJ1-6 | TRBV5-1 | TRBD1 | many | CASSLSSGRDRHLHF | TGCGCCAGCAGCTTGTCATCCGGGCGGGACAGGCACCTCCACTTT
TRBJ2-1 | TRBV5-1 | TRBD2 | - | CASYRGGAGGYVEQFF | TGCGCCAGTTACCGCGGAGGAGCGGGAGGTTATGTTGAGCAGTTCTTC
TRBJ1-1 | TRBV6-1 | - | - | CASKAQTFYSEAFF | TGTGCCAGCAAGGCACAGACCTTCTATTCTGAAGCTTTCTTT
TRBJ2-1 | TRBV20-1 | TRBD2 | - | CSAQNDRGSERGGLWDEQFF | TGCAGTGCTCAAAATGACCGGGGTAGCGAGCGGGGGGGCCTGTGGGATGAGCAGTTCTTC
TRBJ1-6 | TRBV11-2 | - | - | CASSRRDGENSPLHF | TGTGCCAGCAGCCGCCGGGACGGCGAAAATTCACCCCTCCACTTT
TRBJ1-2 | TRBV29-1 | - | - | CSVEVLGPASNYGYTF | TGCAGCGTTGAGGTTTTAGGGCCAGCATCTAACTATGGCTACACCTTT
TRBJ2-1 | TRBV7-9 | TRBD2 | few | CASRDPPGGLSEQFF | TGTGCCAGCAGAGATCCGCCGGGGGGGTTGAGTGAGCAGTTCTTC
TRBJ1-4 | TRBV4-2 | TRBD1 | many | CASSQEGRGLNEKLFF | TGTGCCAGCAGCCAAGAAGGGAGGGGGCTGAATGAAAAACTGTTTTTT
TRBJ2-7 | TRBV20-1 | - | many | CSARGNRAVWGEQYF | TGCAGTGCTAGGGGGAACAGGGCCGTTTGGGGTGAGCAGTACTTC
TRBJ1-1 | TRBV5-1 | TRBD1 | - | CASSLAGTGFTEAFF | TGCGCCAGCAGCTTGGCCGGGACAGGGTTCACTGAAGCTTTCTTT
TRBJ2-2 | TRBV7-7 | TRBD2 | few | CASKKTGGPGTGELFF | TGTGCTAGCAAGAAGACGGGAGGGCCGGGCACCGGGGAGCTGTTTTTT
TRBJ2-5 | TRBV29-1 | - | many | CSVGLEGETQYF | TGCAGCGTTGGACTAGAGGGAGAGACCCAGTACTTC
TRBJ2-1 | TRBV20-1 | - | - | CSARGRPKPRLANEQFF | TGCAGTGCTCGCGGTCGCCCTAAACCCCGGCTAGCCAATGAGCAGTTCTTC
TRBJ1-1 | TRBV27 | - | few | CASSLSLGHHNTEAFF | TGTGCCAGCAGTTTATCGCTGGGACACCATAACACTGAAGCTTTCTTT
TRBJ2-2 | TRBV7-9 | - | few | CASSPTLGGFDTGELFF | TGTGCCAGCAGCCCAACCCTGGGGGGCTTTGACACCGGGGAGCTGTTTTTT
TRBJ2-3 | TRBV5-1 | - | few | CASSLLRGNTDTQYF | TGCGCCAGCAGCTTGCTGCGCGGGAACACAGATACGCAGTATTTT
TRBJ1-5 | TRBV2 | TRBD1 | few | CASSARQGHSNQPQHF | TGTGCCAGCAGCGCGAGACAGGGGCATAGCAATCAGCCCCAGCATTTT
TRBJ2-7 | TRBV4-1 | TRBD1 | many | CASSQVQGASYEQYF | TGCGCCAGCAGCCAAGTACAGGGGGCTTCCTACGAGCAGTACTTC
TRBJ1-6 | TRBV25-1 | - | - | CASSPGFHYNSPLHF | TGTGCCAGCAGTCCCGGGTTCCACTATAATTCACCCCTCCACTTT
TRBJ2-2 | TRBV12-3/TRBV12-4 | - | - | CASSFNPQSVVTGELFF | TGTGCCAGCAGTTTTAATCCCCAATCGGTGGTCACCGGGGAGCTGTTTTTT
TRBJ2-2 | TRBV9 | - | - | CASGGTSNTGELFF | TGTGCCAGCGGCGGAACTTCTAACACCGGGGAGCTGTTTTTT
TRBJ2-3 | TRBV28 | - | many | CASNGRDTDTQYF | TGTGCCAGCAATGGGCGGGACACAGATACGCAGTATTTT
TRBJ2-5 | TRBV7-2 | - | few | CASSLAPGGSGQETQYF | TGTGCCAGCAGCTTAGCCCCTGGGGGTAGCGGACAAGAGACCCAGTACTTC
TRBJ2-7 | TRBV7-2 | - | many | CASSLGGRLYEQYF | TGTGCCAGCAGCTTAGGGGGGAGATTGTACGAGCAGTACTTC
TRBJ2-1 | TRBV11-3 | - | few | CASSPGSSSYNEQFF | TGTGCCAGCTCGCCCGGCTCGAGCTCCTACAATGAGCAGTTCTTC
TRBJ1-5 | TRBV7-2 | TRBD1 | few | CASSSYRGSVYQPQHF | TGTGCCAGCAGCTCGTACAGGGGGAGTGTATATCAGCCCCAGCATTTT
TRBJ2-5 | TRBV7-3 | TRBD2 | - | CASSLGGTSGLRETQYF | TGTGCCAGCAGCTTGGGAGGGACTAGCGGTCTTCGAGAGACCCAGTACTTC